The present entry profiles one T cell receptor beta chain with its context. For the second PCR, which ran for roughly 6 to 11 cycles, a sample-barcoded 5' primer and a J-beta primer mix were used. All cDNA molecules were each tagged by a template-switch adaptor with 12 random nucleotides. TCRdb reanalysed the 5' RACE reads using MiXCR and keeps one entry per CDR3 protein. The sample consists of 890,000 or so distinct CDR3 sequences, under 80% of them appearing once. The data were taken from a study of blood T cells in healthy people across ages. No fewer than 6 million PBMCs went into each sample. Samples each had at least 5.5 micrograms of total RNA extracted. The source is a young man in good health. The sample consisted of blood.

CDR3 sequence reads: CASSVVPLTYNEQFF. The CDR3 coding sequence is TGTGCCAGCAGCGTGGTCCCCTTAACCTACAATGAGCAGTTCTTC. The J gene is TRBJ2-1, the V gene TRBV9; D uncertain. The CDR3 spans 15 residues. Germline V lookup: CDR1 SGDLS, CDR2 YYNGEE. Trimming removed 2 bases from V and 2 bases from J, with 11 bases in between.